This T cell receptor (beta chain) was found in a study of blood T cell repertoires in COVID-19. Data came from immunoSEQ multiplex PCR; TCRdb stores just in-frame clones and leaves some out. The table shows around 180,000 clones, with 80% to 90% occurring only once. This CDR3 comprises 16 residues. In germline, CDR1 is LNHDA, CDR2 SQIVND (reference sequence). V lost 2 bases, J lost 2 bases, and 3 bases stayed unmatched. Specimen: peripheral blood. The chain employs TRBV19 and TRBJ2-1, with 10 nucleotides matching TRBD2. This clonotype was sampled from a man aged 55 to 70 with acute or convalescent COVID-19. The CDR3 spells CASSILAGVAYNEQFF. CDR3 nucleotide sequence: TGTGCCAGTAGTATACTAGCGGGAGTGGCCTACAATGAGCAGTTCTTC.